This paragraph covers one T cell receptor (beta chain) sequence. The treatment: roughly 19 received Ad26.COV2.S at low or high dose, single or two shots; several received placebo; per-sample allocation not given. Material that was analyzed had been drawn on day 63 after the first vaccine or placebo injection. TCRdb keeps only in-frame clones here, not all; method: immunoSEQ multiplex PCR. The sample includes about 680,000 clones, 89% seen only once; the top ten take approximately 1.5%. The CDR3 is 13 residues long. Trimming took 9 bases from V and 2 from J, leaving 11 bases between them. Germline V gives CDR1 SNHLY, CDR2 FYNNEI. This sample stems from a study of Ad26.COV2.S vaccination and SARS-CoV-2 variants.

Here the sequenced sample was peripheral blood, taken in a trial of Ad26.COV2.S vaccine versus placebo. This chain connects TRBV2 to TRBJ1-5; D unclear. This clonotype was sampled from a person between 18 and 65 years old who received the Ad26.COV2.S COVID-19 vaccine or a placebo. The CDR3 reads CASDPGGNQPQHF. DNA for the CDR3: TGTGCCAGTGACCCGGGTGGCAATCAGCCCCAGCATTTT.